One and the same sample provided the 13 T cell receptor beta chains below, sequenced in a study of beta chain features in type 1 diabetes. cDNA synthesis used the whole RNA isolate, giving expressed TCRB sequences. The protocol was immunoSEQ multiplex PCR, while the TCRdb copy is restricted to in-frame clones and leaves out a portion. Here the sample spans 200,000 to 300,000 clones, 25% to 30% being singletons. Sequencing was carried out using central memory CD4+ T cells from blood. Receptors originate from a man aged 25 to 45 in good health.

The V gene is TRBV5-6, the J gene TRBJ1-2; D unresolved. The CDR3 sequence is 12 residues long. Germline V gene sequence: CDR1 SGHDT, CDR2 YYEEEE. V lost 4 bases, J lost 8 bases, and 12 bases lay in between. CDR3 amino acids: CASSLRTWGYTF. CDR3 in DNA: TGTGCCAGCAGCCTCCGGACGTGGGGCTACACCTTC.

The gene calls are TRBV11-2 and TRBJ2-7; D is ambiguous. Between the trimmed V and J ends, which lost 1 base and 12 bases, there was a span of 4 bases. CDR1 and CDR2 (germline): SGHAT, FQNNGV. The CDR3 is made up of 9 amino acids. The CDR3 DNA reads as TGTGCCAGCAGCTTAGCCCGGTACTTC. It yields the protein CASSLARYF.

This clone showed up many times. The chain couples TRBV7-2 to TRBJ2-3; the D is unclear. The CDR3 loop spans 15 amino acids. The germline CDR1 and CDR2 sequences are SGHTA and FQGNSA. The V gene lost 5 bases and the J gene lost 2 bases, with 14 bases spanning the gap. CDR3 loop: CASSPTGLFTDTQYF. DNA for the CDR3: TGTGCCAGCAGCCCCACGGGCCTTTTCACAGATACGCAGTATTTT.

This clone occurred a few times. The V gene is TRBV23-1, the J gene TRBJ2-7, with D unclear. TRBV23-1 counts as an open reading frame of uncertain function. The CDR3 loop spans 15 amino acids. V dropped 2 bases and J dropped 4 bases, with 15 bases sitting between them. CDR3 region: CASSQPKTHSYEQYF. CDR3 sequence (DNA): TGCGCCAGCAGTCAACCTAAAACCCACAGTTACGAGCAGTACTTC.

This sequence joins TRBV29-1 and TRBJ2-7, with D maybe TRBD1 (6 bases). Trimming left V 4 bases short and J 6 bases short, with 13 bases between. The CDR3 has 12 amino acids. Germline V gene sequence: CDR1 SQVTM, CDR2 ANQGSEA. As DNA, the CDR3 is TGCAGCGTTGGGGACACCCTAGGCGAGCAGTACTTC. Translated, it gives CSVGDTLGEQYF.

The V and J genes are TRBV4-1 and TRBJ2-4, with a tentative D call TRBD1 (5 bases). CDR1 and CDR2 from the germline V gene are MGHRA and YSYEKL. The CDR3 totals 14 residues. Trimming removed 0 bases from V and 6 bases from J, with 9 bases in between. CDR3 bases: TGCGCCAGCAGCCAAGATTCTGGGGCAAACATTCAGTACTTC. Amino acid sequence: CASSQDSGANIQYF.

This chain joins TRBV15 and TRBJ2-1; maybe TRBD2 (5 bases). Trimming took off 10 bases at V and 8 bases at J, with 21 bases between the two ends. The CDR3 covers 14 residues. Per the germline V gene, CDR1 is LNHNV and CDR2 is YYDKDF (reference sequence). CDR3 sequence reads: CAILAANYWDEQFF. The CDR3 bases are TGTGCCATCCTAGCTGCCAACTACTGGGATGAGCAGTTCTTC.

This sequence joins TRBV7-2 and TRBJ2-1; 12 bases are a match to TRBD2. The CDR3 spans 17 residues. V gave up 5 bases and J gave up 7 bases; unmatched junction bases: 12. Germline CDR1 SGHTA, CDR2 FQGNSA. The CDR3 loop is CASSKRPLAGGLNEQFF. In DNA, the CDR3 is TGTGCCAGCAGCAAAAGACCGCTAGCGGGAGGGTTAAATGAGCAGTTCTTC. Looking up the rest from reference TRBV7-2 and TRBJ2-1 gives the full variable domain: GAGVSQSPSNKVTEKGKDVELRCDPISGHTALYWYRQSLGQGLEFLIYFQGNSAPDKSGLPSDRFSAERTGGSVSTLTIQRTQQEDSAVYLCASSKRPLAGGLNEQFFGPGTRLTVL.

Worth noting for this clone: The sample contains more than one DNA sequence encoding this CDR3. This rearrangement joins TRBV30 to TRBJ1-5; D uncertain. The CDR3 runs to 13 residues. Deletions cut 1 base from V and 2 bases from J, with 6 bases between. Looked up from germline, CDR1 is GTSNPN and CDR2 is SVGIG (reference sequence). The CDR3 loop is CAWSGQGNQPQHF. The CDR3 DNA reads TGTGCCTGGAGTGGTCAGGGCAATCAGCCCCAGCATTTT.

The sample holds a few counts of this clone. The CDR3 nucleotides read TGTGCCAGTAGTACTGACAGGGGGCGAGCTTTCTTT. Translation gives CASSTDRGRAFF. This rearrangement joins TRBV19 to TRBJ1-1; 10 bases are shared with TRBD1. CDR1 is LNHDA, CDR2 SQIVND, per germline (reference sequence). V lost 4 bases, J lost 10 bases, and 3 bases stayed unmatched. This CDR3 contains 12 residues.

This clone was seen a handful of times. The chain has TRBV5-1 and TRBJ1-4, with a tentative D call TRBD1 (5 bases). CDR1 and CDR2 from the germline V gene are SGHRS and YFSETQ. CDR3 length: 16 residues. The ends were cut back, 1 base at V and 0 bases at J, with 10 bases in the middle. The CDR3, as DNA: TGCGCCAGCAGCTTGTGGGGCAGGGCAACTAATGAAAAACTGTTTTTT. It translates to CASSLWGRATNEKLFF.

This clone appeared many times. The V gene is TRBV9, the J gene TRBJ1-1; D possibly corresponds to TRBD1 (6 bases). The CDR3 contains 14 residues. The germline V gene has CDR1 SGDLS and CDR2 YYNGEE. Trimming shortened V by 0 bases and J by 2 bases, and 8 bases separated the two germline ends. The CDR3 reads CASSVEQGNTEAFF. CDR3 coding DNA: TGTGCCAGCAGCGTAGAACAGGGTAACACTGAAGCTTTCTTT.

This clone appeared a few times. A much larger clone differs from this one at a single base, so this may be a read error. The chain joins TRBV2 to TRBJ2-1; D call uncertain. CDR3 length: 11 amino acids. Germline V gives CDR1 SNHLY, CDR2 FYNNEI. V was clipped by 3 bases and J by 5 bases, with 2 bases between them. The CDR3 region has the DNA TGTGCCAGCAGTGACCACAATGAGCAGTTCTTC. It yields the protein CASSDHNEQFF.